One and the same sample provided the 28 T cell receptor beta chains below, sequenced in a study of T cells in Graves' hyperthyroidism and ophthalmopathy. Amplification yielded TCR beta CDR3 regions, with RNA transcripts as the source. The HTBI set primed first-round TCR CDR3 RT-PCR. Via MiXCR, TCRdb re-called the multiplex PCR reads, giving one row per CDR3 protein. This table has 250,000 to 400,000 distinct CDR3 sequences, roughly an eighth appearing once. Sequences were obtained from blood. These TCRs come from a woman aged 40-49 years with Graves' ophthalmopathy.

Only a few counts were recorded for this clonotype. The V and J genes are TRBV20-1 and TRBJ2-1; perhaps TRBD1 as D (5 bases). The length of the CDR3 is 16 residues. In germline, CDR1 is DFQATT, CDR2 SNEGSKA (reference sequence). The germline V and J ends were trimmed by 0 bases and 2 bases, with 14 bases remaining between them. The CDR3: CSARDGAPRTYNEQFF. CDR3 DNA: TGCAGTGCTAGAGATGGGGCTCCTCGGACCTACAATGAGCAGTTCTTC.

This clonotype was observed many times. The gene calls are TRBV6-5 and TRBJ2-7; possibly TRBD1 for D (6 bases). CDR1 and CDR2 (germline): MNHEY, SVGAGI. CDR3 length equals 13 residues. The ends were cut back, 2 bases at V and 7 bases at J, with 12 bases in the middle. CDR3 residues: CASSYRGLGEQYF. The CDR3 nucleotides read TGTGCCAGCAGTTACAGGGGGTTGGGTGAGCAGTACTTC.

This clonotype has a count of ten or more. The rearrangement links TRBV3-1 to TRBJ1-5; D unresolved. The CDR3 is made up of 13 amino acids. The germline V gene encodes CDR1 LGHDT and CDR2 YNNKEL (reference sequence). V lost 0 bases to trimming and J lost 5 bases, with 5 bases between them. The CDR3 region is CASSQETHQPQHF. The CDR3 DNA is TGTGCCAGCAGCCAAGAGACCCATCAGCCCCAGCATTTT.

This clonotype was picked up many times. The CDR3 DNA sequence: TGTGCCAGCAGCCAACAGGTTGACCGACGAGAGACCCAGTACTTC. This translates into CASSQQVDRRETQYF. The chain has TRBV7-8 and TRBJ2-5; D possibly corresponds to TRBD1 (5 bases). CDR3 length equals 15 residues. Germline CDR1 and CDR2: SGHVS and FQNEAQ. Trimming took 5 bases from V and 4 from J, leaving 17 bases between them. Full variable domain (outside the CDR3, taken from reference TRBV7-8 and TRBJ2-5): GAGVSQSPRYKVAKRGQDVALRCDPISGHVSLFWYQQALGQGPEFLTYFQNEAQLDKSGLPSDRFFAERPEGSVSTLKIQRTQQEDSAVYLCASSQQVDRRETQYFGPGTRLLVL.

This clonotype was recorded many times. The J gene is TRBJ2-7, the V gene TRBV28; D assignment may be TRBD1 or TRBD2 (5 bases each). The CDR3 sequence is 14 residues long. V was shortened by 4 bases and J by 0 bases, with 10 bases between the two germline ends. Germline-derived CDR1 and CDR2 are MDHEN and SYDVKM. The CDR3 region has the DNA TGTGCCAGCAGTTCAACCGGGACCTCCTACGAGCAGTACTTC. The encoded protein is CASSSTGTSYEQYF.

There are many counts of this clonotype. This sequence joins TRBV12-5 and TRBJ1-1; D possibly corresponds to TRBD1 (5 bases). In germline, CDR1 is LGHNT, CDR2 FRNRAP. Trimming took off 7 bases at V and 5 bases at J, with 14 bases between the two ends. This CDR3 spans 13 amino acids. Written as DNA, the CDR3 is TGTGCTAGTGCCACCAGGGCCGGGACTGAAGCTTTCTTT. Translating it yields CASATRAGTEAFF.

This clonotype was observed many times. The chain uses TRBV12-3 or TRBV12-4 and TRBJ2-2; D is unclear. CDR3 length: 13 amino acids. V was cut by 3 bases and J by 4 bases, with 6 bases left in between. CDR3 DNA: TGTGCCAGCAGTTTTGGCTCCACCGGGGAGCTGTTTTTT. Amino acid sequence: CASSFGSTGELFF.

This clonotype showed up many times. The V gene is TRBV18, the J gene TRBJ1-3; no firm D call. Trimming took 4 bases from V and 7 from J, leaving 8 bases between them. This CDR3 is 12 amino acids long. Per germline, CDR1 KGHSH and CDR2 LQKENI. Written as DNA, the CDR3 is TGTGCCAGCTCACGGGAGGTCAACACCATATATTTT. It yields the protein CASSREVNTIYF.

In its sample, this clonotype was seen a few times. The chain carries TRBV6-1 and TRBJ2-2, with D unresolved. CDR1 MNHNS and CDR2 SASEGT come from the germline V gene. This CDR3 region has 17 residues. Between the trimmed V and J ends, which lost 0 bases and 2 bases, there was a span of 13 bases. CDR3 DNA sequence: TGTGCCAGCAGTGAAGCGTTCTGGCAGAAAAACACCGGGGAGCTGTTTTTT. This translates into CASSEAFWQKNTGELFF.

On this clonotype: This is likely a read error, given that the CDR3 carries no conserved phenylalanine or tryptophan at its end. The chain uses TRBV11-3 and TRBJ2-1, with D perhaps matching TRBD2 (6 bases). Trimming stripped 5 bases from V and 2 bases from J, with 16 bases between. Germline CDR1 and CDR2: SGHNT and YENEEA. The CDR3 runs 16 residues. The chain's CDR3 is CASSPLADRPYNEQFS. The CDR3 nucleotides read TGTGCCAGCAGCCCCTTAGCGGACCGTCCCTACAATGAGCAGTTCTCC.

In its sample, this clonotype was seen many times. V and J are TRBV2 and TRBJ2-6, with D perhaps matching TRBD2 (6 bases). Trimming shortened V by 6 bases and J by 0 bases, and 12 bases separated the two germline ends. CDR3 length equals 16 residues. Germline assignment: CDR1 SNHLY and CDR2 FYNNEI. CDR3 DNA sequence: TGTGCCAGCAGGGGGGGACGGAACTCTGGGGCCAACGTCCTGACTTTC. This translates into CASRGGRNSGANVLTF.

The rearrangement uses TRBV20-1 and TRBJ2-3; TRBD2 aligns across 15 bases. From germline, CDR1 is DFQATT and CDR2 SNEGSKA (reference sequence). Trimming cost V 4 bases and J 6 bases; bases outside gene matches: 11. This CDR3 has 17 amino acids. DNA for the CDR3: TGCAGTGCTACCCCCTGGGGGACTAGCGGGAGGAGGGATACGCAGTATTTT. This translates into CSATPWGTSGRRDTQYF.

The V and J genes are TRBV11-2 and TRBJ2-2; 13 nucleotides line up with TRBD2. Germline CDR1 reads SGHAT; CDR2 reads FQNNGV. V shed 5 bases and J 1 base; nucleotides not matched to a gene: 13. CDR3 size: 20 residues. The CDR3 is CASSVRRTSGSSGNTGELFF. The CDR3 nucleotides are TGTGCCAGCAGCGTACGCCGGACTAGCGGGAGTTCGGGGAACACCGGGGAGCTGTTTTTT.

The V and J genes are TRBV2 and TRBJ2-7; the D is unclear. CDR1 and CDR2 (germline): SNHLY, FYNNEI. V dropped 8 bases and J dropped 3 bases, with 26 bases sitting between them. The CDR3 is made up of 17 amino acids. CDR3 nucleotide sequence: TGTGCCAGCTCACCCCTTCGCAGTGGGTCGGCTTTCTACGAGCAGTACTTC. Residues: CASSPLRSGSAFYEQYF.

There are a few counts of this clonotype. The genes are TRBV6-1 and TRBJ1-1, with D possibly TRBD1 on 5 matching bases. This CDR3 has 14 residues. Germline CDR1 and CDR2: MNHNS and SASEGT. Trimming removed 4 bases at V and 3 bases at J, with 12 bases between. In nucleotides, the CDR3 is TGTGCCAGCAGTGCTTCGAGGGGATACACTGAAGCTTTCTTT. It translates to CASSASRGYTEAFF.

There are a few counts of this clonotype. This chain joins TRBV28 and TRBJ1-3; a possible D gene is TRBD1 (6 bases). This CDR3 has 16 residues. From germline, CDR1 is MDHEN and CDR2 SYDVKM. V was pared by 5 bases and J by 0 bases, with 14 bases between. CDR3 sequence: CASSTPLGGSGNTIYF. CDR3 in DNA: TGTGCCAGCAGTACCCCATTAGGGGGCTCTGGAAACACCATATATTTT.

Ten or more counts support this clonotype. The chain uses TRBV9 and TRBJ1-1; 7 bases map to TRBD1. The CDR3 extends over 15 amino acids. V lost 0 bases and J lost 6; bases outside the gene matches: 8. Germline V CDR1 and CDR2: SGDLS, YYNGEE. In DNA form, the CDR3 reads TGTGCCAGCAGCGTAGCTGCCAGGGGGATGGCTGAAGCTTTCTTT. Translating it yields CASSVAARGMAEAFF.

The chain has TRBV5-4 and TRBJ2-2; D might be TRBD1 (6 bases). CDR1 is SGHNT, CDR2 YYREEE, per germline (reference sequence). Between the trimmed V and J ends, which lost 0 bases and 1 base, there was a span of 13 bases. The CDR3 spans 17 residues. In DNA form, the CDR3 reads TGTGCCAGCAGCTTGGAGCTGGGGGCGGGGAACACCGGGGAGCTGTTTTTT. Translation: CASSLELGAGNTGELFF. Combining the CDR3 with reference TRBV5-4 and TRBJ2-2 gives the whole variable domain ETGVTQSPTHLIKTRGQQVTLRCSSQSGHNTVSWYQQALGQGPQFIFQYYREEENGRGNFPPRFSGLQFPNYSSELNVNALELDDSALYLCASSLELGAGNTGELFFGEGSRLTVL.

This clonotype was counted many times. This chain links TRBV11-1 with TRBJ2-3, with D perhaps matching TRBD1 (6 bases). Germline loops: CDR1 SGHAT, CDR2 FQDESV (reference sequence). V lost 1 base, J lost 3 bases, and 11 bases lay in between. This CDR3 has 15 amino acids. The CDR3 protein is CASSLVGGETDTQYF. Here the CDR3 DNA reads TGTGCCAGCAGCTTAGTAGGGGGAGAAACAGATACGCAGTATTTT.

The chain employs TRBV19 and TRBJ1-2; TRBD1 aligns across 12 bases. CDR3 size: 16 residues. Germline V gene lookup returns CDR1 LNHDA and CDR2 SQIVND (reference sequence). V lost 5 bases, J lost 8 bases, and 12 bases stayed unmatched. CDR3 protein: CASSLPGGTGGVGYTF. The CDR3 DNA sequence: TGTGCCAGTAGTCTACCCGGGGGGACAGGGGGCGTCGGCTACACCTTC.

The CDR3 region has the DNA TGCAGCGTCGAGAAGTTCCGACTAGCGGGGGCCAACTACAATGAGCAGTTCTTC. Its protein is CSVEKFRLAGANYNEQFF. V is TRBV29-1 and J is TRBJ2-1; TRBD2 aligns across 12 bases. Germline trimming cut 6 bases from V and 3 bases from J; bases unmatched to any gene: 15. The germline gives CDR1 SQVTM, CDR2 ANQGSEA. CDR3 length equals 18 residues.

To note about this clonotype: This clone may be a read error of a much larger clone one base away. This chain connects TRBV20-1 to TRBJ2-1; unclear D gene. CDR1 is DFQATT, CDR2 SNEGSKA, per germline (reference sequence). The CDR3 runs 10 residues. This CDR3 reads CSISYTEQFF. The CDR3 DNA follows: TGCAGCATTTCCTACACTGAGCAGTTCTTC.

This chain uses TRBV4-1 with TRBJ2-7; TRBD2 agrees at 11 bases. The CDR3 sequence is 16 residues long. Trimming cost V 3 bases and J 3 bases; bases outside gene matches: 7. Germline assignment: CDR1 MGHRA and CDR2 YSYEKL. In DNA form, the CDR3 reads TGCGCCAGCAGCCACGATAGCGGGGGGGCTGGCTACGAGCAGTACTTC. It yields the protein CASSHDSGGAGYEQYF.

This chain connects TRBV11-2 to TRBJ2-1; TRBD1 is a possible D gene (6 bases). The ends were cut back, 7 bases at V and 1 base at J, with 17 bases in the middle. CDR1 SGHAT and CDR2 FQNNGV come from the germline V gene. The length of the CDR3 is 16 residues. CDR3 DNA sequence: TGTGCCAGCACCCAGGCTCGGCAGGGGTCCTACAATGAGCAGTTCTTC. Residues: CASTQARQGSYNEQFF.

The rearrangement uses TRBV5-6 and TRBJ1-3; D perhaps matches TRBD1 (5 bases). This CDR3 region has 15 residues. V was pared by 4 bases and J by 0 bases, with 11 bases between. Germline V CDR1 and CDR2: SGHDT, YYEEEE. CDR3 in DNA: TGTGCCAGCAGCCTCAGGGATCTCTCTGGAAACACCATATATTTT. Translated, it gives CASSLRDLSGNTIYF.

The sample holds a few counts of this clonotype. The DNA of the CDR3 is TGTGCCACCAGTGATTTAACCAGGGACCACAATGAGCAGTTCTTC. This gives the protein CATSDLTRDHNEQFF. The gene calls are TRBV24-1 and TRBJ2-1; either TRBD1 or TRBD2 may supply D (5 bases each). Germline V lookup: CDR1 KGHDR, CDR2 SFDVKD. This CDR3 has 15 residues. The V gene lost 1 base and the J gene lost 5 bases, with 11 bases spanning the gap.

In its sample, this clonotype was seen a few times. The chain links TRBV5-4 to TRBJ2-7; D might be TRBD1 (6 bases). There are 14 residues in the CDR3. In germline, CDR1 is SGHNT, CDR2 YYREEE (reference sequence). V lost 0 bases to trimming and J lost 8 bases, with 15 bases between them. In DNA form, the CDR3 reads TGTGCCAGCAGCTTGGCCGTGGGGGCCTCCAAGCAGTACTTC. Translating gives CASSLAVGASKQYF.

This clonotype was picked up a small number of times. The V and J genes are TRBV14 and TRBJ2-7, with a weak D call TRBD2 (6 bases). The CDR3 has 15 amino acids. V was pared by 4 bases and J by 6 bases, with 19 bases between. Germline loops: CDR1 SGHDN, CDR2 FVKESK. The CDR3 bases are TGTGCCAGCAGCCGCTTCCGGGGAGGTGTCTCCGAGCAGTACTTC. Protein product: CASSRFRGGVSEQYF.